Listed below are T cell receptor beta chains from one sample, sequenced in a study of T cell responses to AZD1222 COVID-19 vaccine. Sequenced by immunoSEQ multiplex PCR; TCRdb stores in-frame clones only, minus some. The sample lists about 190,000 clones; more than 80% were seen once. Sequences were derived from peripheral blood, sampled 28 days after the second dose of the MenACWY control vaccine. These receptors all come from an adult who received the MenACWY meningococcal vaccine as a control. Both conserved end residues are part of each CDR3. The order of the fields is J gene, V gene, CDR3 protein.

TRBJ2-1,TRBV23-1,CASSPAHLLAGTLGDEQFF
TRBJ2-1,TRBV28,CASSLIQVGSNEQFF
TRBJ1-4,TRBV10-3,CAISPGGATNEKLFF
TRBJ2-5,TRBV15,CATSIRQPQETQYF
TRBJ1-3,TRBV6-5,CASTRDSSGNTIYF
TRBJ1-1,TRBV28,CASSLDMNTEAFF
TRBJ2-2,TRBV7-3,CASSSHPGGSANTGELFF
TRBJ2-7,TRBV19,CASSLGGGPGLAGSYEQYF
TRBJ2-7,TRBV18,CASSPGTGGADEQYF
TRBJ1-2,TRBV28,CASGIRLGGYTF
TRBJ1-5,TRBV29-1,CSVEGFRGLVGQHF
TRBJ2-7,TRBV7-2,CASRYASGSSYEQYF
TRBJ1-1,TRBV12-3/TRBV12-4,CASRTLMNTEAFF
TRBJ1-4,TRBV2,CASSRHPNEKLFF
TRBJ2-7,TRBV6-1,CASSEERAYEQYF
TRBJ2-7,TRBV5-1,CASSLAGTRGAEQYF
TRBJ2-1,TRBV7-2,CASSRAQSSYNEQFF
TRBJ1-1,TRBV5-5,CASSPVNTEAFF
TRBJ2-3,TRBV7-9,CASSAVARGTDTQYF
TRBJ1-4,TRBV6-2/TRBV6-3,CASSWTAYNEKLFF
TRBJ1-1,TRBV10-3,CAISGDRGDTEAFF
TRBJ2-2,TRBV27,CASSSPSTGELFF
TRBJ1-3,TRBV9,CASRGTSGNTIYF
TRBJ1-1,TRBV6-5,CASSYRGASNTEAFF